The 31 T cell receptor beta chains listed next were all sequenced from one sample in a study of monozygotic twins with inflammatory bowel disease. TCRdb re-called the 5' RACE reads, yielding one record per CDR3 amino acid sequence without DNA. The repertoire shows 400,000 to 500,000 distinct CDR3 sequences; the top ten hold 2% to 2.5%. Source material: blood. These receptors originate from a human donor with ulcerative colitis or Crohn's disease, or a healthy co-twin of an affected twin (not recorded which).

CDR3 in amino acids: CASSLYGTTYEQYF. The V and J genes are TRBV28 and TRBJ2-7; checking the TCRdb D call of TRBD1 is not possible without DNA. Looked up from germline, CDR1 is MDHEN and CDR2 is SYDVKM. This CDR3 is 14 amino acids long.

The CDR3: CSAREGLATHNEQFF. The chain links TRBV20-1 to TRBJ2-1; checking the TCRdb D call of TRBD2 is not possible without DNA. CDR3 length: 15 residues. The germline V gene encodes CDR1 DFQATT and CDR2 SNEGSKA (reference sequence).

V and J are TRBV5-1 and TRBJ2-7; the TCRdb D gene call, TRBD2, has no DNA to confirm it. CDR3 length: 14 residues. Germline V gives CDR1 SGHRS, CDR2 YFSETQ. The CDR3: CASSFGGGPYEQYF.

The chain employs TRBV7-6 and TRBJ2-1; TCRdb reports TRBD2, a call that lacks DNA to check it against. The V gene's germline CDR1 is SGHVS and CDR2 FNYEAQ. This CDR3 region has 16 residues. The CDR3 loop reads CASSLVGTSGNHEQFF.

The genes are TRBV7-7 and TRBJ1-1. CDR1 and CDR2 from the germline V gene are SSHAT and FNYEAQ (reference sequence). This CDR3 comprises 13 residues. CDR3 sequence: CASSLNQNTEAFF.

The chain is built from TRBV3-1 and TRBJ1-4. Germline V gene sequence: CDR1 LGHDT, CDR2 YNNKEL (reference sequence). This CDR3 comprises 16 residues. CDR3 loop: CASSQDPWGTNEKLFF.

This chain joins TRBV5-1 and TRBJ1-1; TCRdb names TRBD1, which stays unverified in the absence of DNA. Germline V lookup: CDR1 SGHRS, CDR2 YFSETQ. The CDR3 has 13 amino acids. CDR3: CASSRTQTGEAFF.

This sequence joins TRBV7-9 and TRBJ2-1. Germline loops: CDR1 SEHNR, CDR2 FQNEAQ (reference sequence). The CDR3 consists of 16 residues. The chain's CDR3 is CASSLSHTQSYNEQFF.

The chain is built from TRBV7-8 and TRBJ2-5; absent DNA, TCRdb's TRBD2 call cannot be checked. The CDR3 is 15 amino acids. Germline CDR1 SGHVS, CDR2 FQNEAQ. CDR3 in amino acids: CASSGMGLSQETQYF.

The rearrangement joins TRBV6-5 to TRBJ1-2. This CDR3 comprises 13 residues. Germline-derived CDR1 and CDR2 are MNHEY and SVGAGI. The CDR3 sequence is CASSYSAGNGYTF.

V gene TRBV5-1 combines with J gene TRBJ1-1; TCRdb calls TRBD1, which cannot be checked without DNA. The CDR3 has 15 amino acids. Germline V gives CDR1 SGHRS, CDR2 YFSETQ. The CDR3 region is CASSLSRGLGTEAFF.

The chain couples TRBV5-1 to TRBJ2-7; TCRdb picks TRBD1, but there is no DNA to check that call. Germline CDR1 reads SGHRS; CDR2 reads YFSETQ. The length of the CDR3 is 14 residues. The CDR3 protein is CASSSRQASYEQYF. The whole variable domain, remainder taken from reference TRBV5-1 and TRBJ2-7, is KAGVTQTPRYLIKTRGQQVTLSCSPISGHRSVSWYQQTPGQGLQFLFEYFSETQRNKGNFPGRFSGRQFSNSRSEMNVSTLELGDSALYLCASSSRQASYEQYFGPGTRLTVT.

This chain uses TRBV20-1 with TRBJ2-2. The CDR3 consists of 14 residues. Per the germline V gene, CDR1 is DFQATT and CDR2 is SNEGSKA (reference sequence). The CDR3 sequence: CSARDRANTGELFF.

The rearrangement joins TRBV2 to TRBJ2-2. The CDR3 contains 17 residues. Germline CDR1 is SNHLY and CDR2 is FYNNEI. CDR3 sequence: CASSVTQMARIAGELFF.

The gene calls are TRBV5-1 and TRBJ2-1; lacking DNA, the TRBD2 call made by TCRdb goes unchecked. This CDR3 has 16 residues. The germline CDR1 and CDR2 sequences are SGHRS and YFSETQ. The CDR3 loop is CASSSSGGSNYNEQFF.

The chain recombines TRBV4-3 with TRBJ1-3; TCRdb returns TRBD1, unconfirmable since there is no DNA. Germline CDR1 is LGHNA and CDR2 is YSLEER. The CDR3 has 15 residues. The CDR3 region is CASSQVPGVGNTIYF.

The chain joins TRBV18 to TRBJ2-4. The CDR3 covers 15 residues. The germline V gene has CDR1 KGHSH and CDR2 LQKENI. CDR3 residues: CASSLSSLAKNIQYF. Full variable domain (missing parts from reference TRBV18 and TRBJ2-4): NAGVMQNPRHLVRRRGQEARLRCSPMKGHSHVYWYRQLPEEGLKFMVYLQKENIIDESGMPKERFSAEFPKEGPSILRIQQVVRGDSAAYFCASSLSSLAKNIQYFGAGTRLSVL.

V and J are TRBV7-9 and TRBJ1-5; the D call from TCRdb, TRBD1, cannot be confirmed without DNA. This CDR3 is built from 14 residues. Germline V gene sequence: CDR1 SEHNR, CDR2 FQNEAQ (reference sequence). The CDR3: CASSQMGQNQPQHF. Combining the CDR3 with reference TRBV7-9 and TRBJ1-5 gives the whole variable domain DTGVSQNPRHKITKRGQNVTFRCDPISEHNRLYWYRQTLGQGPEFLTYFQNEAQLEKSRLLSDRFSAERPKGSFSTLEIQRTEQGDSAMYLCASSQMGQNQPQHFGDGTRLSIL.

The chain couples TRBV20-1 to TRBJ2-7; the D call of TRBD1 rests on TCRdb alone, since no DNA is present to check it. Germline V gives CDR1 DFQATT, CDR2 SNEGSKA (reference sequence). This CDR3 is 12 amino acids long. The CDR3 loop reads CSYGQGLGEQYF.

The chain employs TRBV12-3 or TRBV12-4 and TRBJ1-1; TCRdb proposes TRBD1, but this gene call is untestable without DNA. The CDR3 spans 14 residues. CDR3 in amino acids: CASSRGETHTEAFF.

The chain recombines TRBV15 with TRBJ2-7; TCRdb calls TRBD1, which cannot be checked without DNA. CDR3 length: 18 residues. The germline CDR1 and CDR2 sequences are LNHNV and YYDKDF (reference sequence). The CDR3 sequence is CATSRDSPPGQVTYEQYF.

The chain is built from TRBV20-1 and TRBJ1-5; with no DNA, the TCRdb D assignment of TRBD1 cannot be verified. Germline loops: CDR1 DFQATT, CDR2 SNEGSKA (reference sequence). CDR3 length: 13 amino acids. This CDR3 is CSAHTGPNQPQHF.

The chain recombines TRBV4-3 with TRBJ2-7; the TCRdb call, TRBD2, lacks DNA for checking. The CDR3 is 15 amino acids. Per germline, CDR1 LGHNA and CDR2 YSLEER. CDR3 loop: CASSQDPSGVYEQYF.

The genes are TRBV28 and TRBJ2-5; TCRdb's assignment of TRBD2 cannot be checked, as there is no DNA. CDR1 and CDR2 (germline): MDHEN, SYDVKM. The CDR3 extends over 15 amino acids. CDR3 amino acids: CASSLSGPRLQTQYF.

The chain employs TRBV6-1 and TRBJ2-1; without DNA, the TCRdb call of TRBD2 cannot be checked. The germline gives CDR1 MNHNS, CDR2 SASEGT. This CDR3 is built from 14 residues. The CDR3 protein is CASRGQGEVSEQFF.

The chain uses TRBV20-1 and TRBJ1-6. The CDR3 totals 14 residues. The germline CDR1 and CDR2 sequences are DFQATT and SNEGSKA (reference sequence). CDR3 region: CSARGAGPNSPLHF.

The chain recombines TRBV14 with TRBJ2-3; TCRdb proposes TRBD1, but this gene call is untestable without DNA. Germline CDR1 and CDR2: SGHDN and FVKESK. The CDR3 runs 12 residues. The CDR3 loop reads CASSQGSQGQYF.

The chain couples TRBV15 to TRBJ2-7; the D gene TCRdb calls, TRBD1, cannot be checked with no DNA. Looked up from germline, CDR1 is LNHNV and CDR2 is YYDKDF (reference sequence). This CDR3 is built from 15 residues. CDR3 residues: CATSRENGGGDEQYF.

The V call is TRBV4-3, the J call TRBJ2-1; the D call of TRBD2 rests on TCRdb alone, since no DNA is present to check it. The CDR3 totals 16 residues. CDR1 is LGHNA, CDR2 YSLEER, per germline. The CDR3 here is CASSQGIAGGYNEQFF.

This chain joins TRBV20-1 and TRBJ2-1; TCRdb proposes TRBD2, but this gene call is untestable without DNA. Looked up from germline, CDR1 is DFQATT and CDR2 is SNEGSKA (reference sequence). This CDR3 has 15 amino acids. This CDR3 reads CSARGLAGSYNEQFF.

The CDR3 sequence: CSARAPGSNEKLFF. This chain joins TRBV29-1 and TRBJ1-4; TCRdb calls TRBD1, which cannot be checked without DNA. The CDR3 totals 14 residues. Looked up from germline, CDR1 is SQVTM and CDR2 is ANQGSEA.